The TCR beta chain under discussion was sequenced for a study of early T cells in non-severe SARS-CoV-2 infection. About the study: Whole-blood bulk RNA, unsorted, was sequenced, and chains were unpaired.

Notes on the study in general: VDJdb-based matching was biased toward anti-spike CD8 responses and missed private and CD4 specificities.

CDR1 and CDR2 (germline): WSHSY, SAAADI. V was pared by 0 bases and J by 6 bases, with 16 bases between. The CDR3 contains 16 residues. This clonotype was seen more than once but under ten times. Its antigen is currently unknown. Unique molecular identifiers (one per individual cDNA molecule) were attached. TCRdb used MiXCR to reprocess the 5' RACE reads, holding one entry per CDR3 protein. The sample shows about 110,000 distinct CDR3 sequences, 9.5% to 13% of them seen only once. This sequence was found in an adult who was a healthcare worker with PCR-confirmed SARS-CoV-2 infection or an uninfected control (not recorded which). V and J are TRBV10-2 and TRBJ2-3; maybe TRBD2 (6 bases). The sequenced sample consisted of whole blood. The chain's CDR3 is CASSESLAGSQDTQYF. The CDR3 DNA sequence: TGCGCCAGCAGTGAGTCCCTGGCGGGGTCACAGGATACGCAGTATTTT.